A single sample gave rise to the 30 T cell receptor beta chains below, sequenced in a study of siplizumab effects on memory and regulatory T cells. Over a period of 6 days at 37 degrees C, the mixed lymphocyte reaction cells were cocultured. The assay was immunoSEQ multiplex PCR, and TCRdb's table has in-frame clones only and misses some. The sample records around 800 clones, around 65% being singletons. No antigens are known for them. Sequencing used CFSE-low (dividing) CD4+ T cells sorted from an allogeneic mixed lymphocyte reaction. Receptors originate from a human donor in good health; the cells came from an allogeneic mixed lymphocyte reaction. Some clones in this sample may be carry-over from other donors' samples.

The genes are TRBV4-1 and TRBJ2-7, with D possibly being TRBD1 (5 bases). The V and J ends lost 0 bases and 1 base respectively, with 13 bases between them. This CDR3 is 16 amino acids long. CDR1 is MGHRA and CDR2 is YSYEKL in the germline V gene. The CDR3 bases are TGCGCCAGCAGCCAAGACAGGTCAGGGCAGTCCTACGAGCAGTACTTC. Its translation is CASSQDRSGQSYEQYF.

V is TRBV27 and J is TRBJ1-1; tentative D call: TRBD1 (5 bases). Trimming left V 5 bases short and J 2 bases short, with 12 bases between. CDR3 length equals 14 residues. Germline V gene lookup returns CDR1 MNHEY and CDR2 SMNVEV (reference sequence). The CDR3 nucleotides read TGTGCCAGCAGTCCCCCGGGGGGAAACACTGAAGCTTTCTTT. Its protein product is CASSPPGGNTEAFF.

Only a few counts were recorded for this clone. The chain joins TRBV6-5 to TRBJ2-7, with D tentatively TRBD2 (6 bases). With 6 bases removed from V and 2 bases from J, the gap between germline ends came to 14 bases. The CDR3 runs 14 residues. The germline V gene has CDR1 MNHEY and CDR2 SVGAGI. CDR3 DNA: TGTGCCAGCAGAAGACTAGGCGATCCCTACGAGCAGTACTTC. Translated, it gives CASRRLGDPYEQYF.

The CDR3 region has the DNA TGTGCCAGCAGCTTTCGGCGGGCTGTGAAATCACCCCTCCACTTT. It is translated as CASSFRRAVKSPLHF. This chain connects TRBV5-7 to TRBJ1-6; D not resolved. TRBV5-7 is noted as an ORF with a role that remains uncertain. The CDR3 spans 15 residues. V lost 2 bases and J lost 10, with 16 bases in between.

The genes are TRBV5-6 and TRBJ1-6, with 10 bases lining up with TRBD1. The CDR3 totals 15 residues. With V trimmed by 0 bases and J by 6 bases, 0 bases remained unmatched. CDR1 is SGHDT, CDR2 YYEEEE, per germline. In nucleotides, the CDR3 is TGTGCCAGCAGCTTGGGACAGGGGGCTAATTCACCCCTCCACTTT. It codes for CASSLGQGANSPLHF.

The chain joins TRBV5-6 to TRBJ2-7, with 7 positions matching TRBD1. V trimming: 0 bases; J trimming: 2 bases; junction bases outside the gene matches: 5. CDR1 is SGHDT and CDR2 is YYEEEE in the germline V gene. The CDR3 spans 15 residues. The CDR3 is CASSLGWDSTYEQYF. The CDR3, as DNA: TGTGCCAGCAGCTTGGGGTGGGACAGCACCTACGAGCAGTACTTC.

The rearrangement joins TRBV6-6 to TRBJ2-6; perhaps D is TRBD1 or TRBD2 (5 bases each). Trimming removed 2 bases from V and 0 bases from J, with 5 bases in between. Germline assignment: CDR1 MNHNY and CDR2 SVGAGI (reference sequence). The CDR3 covers 15 residues. The CDR3 coding sequence is TGTGCCAGCAGTTACGGGGGCTCTGGGGCCAACGTCCTGACTTTC. It translates to CASSYGGSGANVLTF.

In this sample, this clone turned up once. The chain is built from TRBV7-9 and TRBJ2-3, with no clear D. V lost 5 bases to trimming and J lost 0 bases, with 9 bases between them. Germline V gene data show CDR1 as SEHNR and CDR2 as FQNEAQ (reference sequence). The CDR3 runs 14 residues. As DNA, the CDR3 is TGTGCCAGCAGCAGATGGCCAAGCACAGATACGCAGTATTTT. Translated, it gives CASSRWPSTDTQYF. Based on the CDR3 plus reference TRBV7-9 and TRBJ2-3, the full variable domain is DTGVSQNPRHKITKRGQNVTFRCDPISEHNRLYWYRQTLGQGPEFLTYFQNEAQLEKSRLLSDRFSAERPKGSFSTLEIQRTEQGDSAMYLCASSRWPSTDTQYFGPGTRLTVL.

V is TRBV6-5 and J is TRBJ2-7; D unclear. V gave up 2 bases and J gave up 3 bases, with 14 bases separating them. Germline V gene lookup returns CDR1 MNHEY and CDR2 SVGAGI. The CDR3 is 15 amino acids. The CDR3 DNA reads as TGTGCCAGCAGTTACGGGTGGAATACCAACTACGAGCAGTACTTC. This encodes CASSYGWNTNYEQYF.

V gene TRBV6-9 combines with J gene TRBJ2-3; D not certain. V lost 6 bases and J lost 1, with 14 bases in between. Looked up from germline, CDR1 is MNHGY and CDR2 is SVAAGI. The CDR3 loop spans 15 amino acids. The CDR3 bases are TGTGCCAGCAGCTCCCCGAGACCAGGCACAGATACGCAGTATTTT. Amino acids: CASSSPRPGTDTQYF.

The chain joins TRBV9 to TRBJ1-6, with D perhaps matching TRBD1 (5 bases). Germline lookup yields CDR1 SGDLS and CDR2 YYNGEE. Trimming removed 0 bases at V and 7 bases at J, with 11 bases between. This CDR3 has 15 residues. In nucleotides, the CDR3 is TGTGCCAGCAGCGTAGGAGGGACCGAGAATTCACCCCTCCACTTT. It specifies CASSVGGTENSPLHF. Together with reference TRBV9 and TRBJ1-6, the CDR3 gives the full variable domain: DSGVTQTPKHLITATGQRVTLRCSPRSGDLSVYWYQQSLDQGLQFLIQYYNGEERAKGNILERFSAQQFPDLHSELNLSSLELGDSALYFCASSVGGTENSPLHFGNGTRLTVT.

The chain is built from TRBV2 and TRBJ2-2, with 8 bases that match TRBD2. The CDR3 length is 13 residues. The V segment lost 3 bases and the J segment 9 bases; nucleotides outside the gene matches: 3. Germline loops: CDR1 SNHLY, CDR2 FYNNEI. The CDR3 region has the DNA TGTGCCAGCAGTGATTCGGGAGGGTGGGAGCTGTTTTTT. Protein: CASSDSGGWELFF.

The V and J genes are TRBV6-5 and TRBJ1-2, with TRBD1 as a possible D gene (5 bases). The CDR3 totals 13 residues. Germline V gives CDR1 MNHEY, CDR2 SVGAGI. V shed 6 bases and J shed 2 bases, with 10 bases lying between them. The CDR3 loop is CASSRGNNYGYTF. The DNA of the CDR3 is TGTGCCAGCAGCCGGGGGAACAACTATGGCTACACCTTC.

This clone was recorded once. The V call is TRBV5-4, the J call TRBJ1-6; D might be TRBD1 (5 bases). Trimming left V 1 base short and J 10 bases short, with 15 bases between. Germline-derived CDR1 and CDR2 are SGHNT and YYREEE (reference sequence). The CDR3 totals 15 residues. CDR3 in amino acids: CASSLSSGRGSPLHF. The CDR3 DNA reads TGTGCCAGCAGCTTGAGTTCAGGGAGAGGATCACCCCTCCACTTT. The full variable domain, rest sourced from reference TRBV5-4 and TRBJ1-6, is ETGVTQSPTHLIKTRGQQVTLRCSSQSGHNTVSWYQQALGQGPQFIFQYYREEENGRGNFPPRFSGLQFPNYSSELNVNALELDDSALYLCASSLSSGRGSPLHFGNGTRLTVT.

The genes are TRBV28 and TRBJ2-2; D gene unclear. The CDR3 loop spans 14 amino acids. The V gene lost 2 bases and the J gene lost 3 bases, with 7 bases spanning the gap. Germline V gives CDR1 MDHEN, CDR2 SYDVKM. The CDR3 region has the DNA TGTGCCAGCAGTTTACCCGCCCACACCGGGGAGCTGTTTTTT. This sequence encodes CASSLPAHTGELFF.

The chain uses TRBV6-5 and TRBJ2-7; 7 bases fit TRBD2. CDR3 size: 15 residues. Germline V CDR1 and CDR2: MNHEY, SVGAGI. Losses at the gene ends were 2 bases for V and 7 bases for J; bases not matched to a gene: 11. CDR3 protein: CASSYRGVRTREQYF. The CDR3 DNA is TGTGCCAGCAGTTACCGGGGGGTACGGACTAGGGAGCAGTACTTC.

The rearrangement links TRBV27 to TRBJ1-1; D gene ambiguous. Trimming removed 5 bases at V and 4 bases at J, with 20 bases between. The CDR3 covers 16 residues. Germline values: CDR1 MNHEY, CDR2 SMNVEV (reference sequence). The CDR3 here is CASSPPPTLGGTEAFF. The DNA for the CDR3 is TGTGCCAGCAGTCCACCCCCAACGTTGGGCGGCACTGAAGCTTTCTTT.

The rearrangement joins TRBV28 to TRBJ2-5, with D uncertain. The J call is uncertain, as TRBJ2-7 better fits the DNA end. The CDR3 length is 14 residues. CDR1 is MDHEN and CDR2 is SYDVKM in the germline V gene. CDR3 protein: CASKPNGAPYEQYF. CDR3 in DNA: TGTGCCAGCAAACCGAACGGCGCACCCTACGAGCAGTACTTC.

The chain links TRBV5-1 to TRBJ1-4; D is uncertain. Trimming removed 0 bases from V and 5 bases from J, with 11 bases in between. This CDR3 region has 15 residues. The germline V gene encodes CDR1 SGHRS and CDR2 YFSETQ. The CDR3: CASSLEWATNEKLFF. CDR3 DNA sequence: TGCGCCAGCAGCTTGGAATGGGCGACAAATGAAAAACTGTTTTTT. The full variable domain, completed using reference TRBV5-1 and TRBJ1-4, is KAGVTQTPRYLIKTRGQQVTLSCSPISGHRSVSWYQQTPGQGLQFLFEYFSETQRNKGNFPGRFSGRQFSNSRSEMNVSTLELGDSALYLCASSLEWATNEKLFFGSGTQLSVL.

CDR3 sequence: CASSLVALHSTDTQYF. In DNA form, the CDR3 reads TGTGCCAGCAGCTTAGTAGCACTCCACAGCACAGATACGCAGTATTTT. This sequence joins TRBV7-8 and TRBJ2-3; the D is unclear. The CDR3 contains 16 residues. Per germline, CDR1 SGHVS and CDR2 FQNEAQ. Trimming shortened V by 1 base and J by 0 bases, and 11 bases separated the two germline ends.

The chain carries TRBV2 and TRBJ2-6; the D call may be TRBD1 or TRBD2 (5 bases each). The CDR3 runs to 18 residues. V dropped 6 bases and J dropped 2 bases, with 20 bases sitting between them. Germline CDR1 reads SNHLY; CDR2 reads FYNNEI. CDR3 amino acids: CASRPPGQGFTGANVLTF. CDR3 DNA sequence: TGTGCCAGCAGGCCGCCGGGGCAGGGATTCACTGGGGCCAACGTCCTGACTTTC.

The chain recombines TRBV4-1 with TRBJ2-7; D call uncertain. CDR3 length: 13 residues. Looked up from germline, CDR1 is MGHRA and CDR2 is YSYEKL. Trimming left V 1 base short and J 3 bases short, with 7 bases between. The CDR3 region is CASSQGYGYEQYF. CDR3 sequence (DNA): TGCGCCAGCAGCCAAGGATACGGCTACGAGCAGTACTTC.

The chain employs TRBV6-6 and TRBJ2-7; weak D call: TRBD1 (6 bases). The CDR3 runs 13 residues. The V and J ends lost 7 bases and 7 bases respectively, with 17 bases between them. Looked up from germline, CDR1 is MNHNY and CDR2 is SVGAGI (reference sequence). The CDR3 loop is CASIESQGLEQYF. CDR3 sequence (DNA): TGTGCCAGCATAGAGAGTCAGGGGTTAGAGCAGTACTTC.

The gene calls are TRBV30 and TRBJ1-5; D remains ambiguous. The V gene lost 6 bases and the J gene lost 5 bases, with 14 bases spanning the gap. The CDR3 sequence is 13 residues long. Germline CDR1 is GTSNPN and CDR2 is SVGIG (reference sequence). CDR3 protein: CACSTGWDQPQHF. The CDR3 coding sequence is TGTGCCTGCTCGACCGGCTGGGATCAGCCCCAGCATTTT.

The chain joins TRBV5-8 to TRBJ2-7; D is perhaps TRBD2 (6 bases). Germline lookup yields CDR1 SGHTS and CDR2 YDEGEE. V was trimmed by 4 bases and J by 3 bases, leaving 14 bases between them. The CDR3 has 14 amino acids. The CDR3 bases are TGTGCCAGCAGCCATGGCGGGGTCTACTACGAGCAGTACTTC. It translates to CASSHGGVYYEQYF. The full variable domain, its missing parts supplied by reference TRBV5-8 and TRBJ2-7, is EAGVTQSPTHLIKTRGQQATLRCSPISGHTSVYWYQQALGLGLQFLLWYDEGEERNRGNFPPRFSGRQFPNYSSELNVNALELEDSALYLCASSHGGVYYEQYFGPGTRLTVT.

This clone appeared a single time. The chain links TRBV19 to TRBJ2-7; 10 nucleotides match TRBD2. V trimming: 9 bases; J trimming: 0 bases; junction bases outside the gene matches: 8. The germline V gene has CDR1 LNHDA and CDR2 SQIVND (reference sequence). This CDR3 contains 15 residues. CDR3 nucleotide sequence: TGTGCCAGCACTCGGACTAGCGGAAGCTCCTACGAGCAGTACTTC. Its protein is CASTRTSGSSYEQYF.

The rearrangement links TRBV15 to TRBJ2-2, with 8 bases matching TRBD2. The germline CDR1 and CDR2 sequences are LNHNV and YYDKDF (reference sequence). CDR3 length: 17 residues. V dropped 3 bases and J dropped 5; count of bases not matched to a gene: 11. The CDR3 loop reads CATSRWGAGVGTGELFF. Written as DNA, the CDR3 is TGTGCCACCAGCAGGTGGGGAGCGGGAGTTGGGACCGGGGAGCTGTTTTTT.

The chain uses TRBV7-2 and TRBJ2-1; no firm D call. The CDR3 length is 12 residues. Per the germline V gene, CDR1 is SGHTA and CDR2 is FQGNSA. The V gene lost 5 bases and the J gene lost 7 bases, with 9 bases spanning the gap. CDR3 region: CASSNYGNEQFF. CDR3 in DNA: TGTGCCAGCAGCAACTACGGGAATGAGCAGTTCTTC.

DNA of the CDR3: TGCGCCAGCAGCCAAGAGGGTGGTGGAGGCGGCTATGGCTACACCTTC. This codes for CASSQEGGGGGYGYTF. This rearrangement joins TRBV4-1 to TRBJ1-2; no clear D gene. The CDR3 contains 16 residues. Per the germline V gene, CDR1 is MGHRA and CDR2 is YSYEKL. With 0 bases removed from V and 4 bases from J, the gap between germline ends came to 15 bases.

The chain is built from TRBV9 and TRBJ1-2, with TRBD1 as a possible D gene (5 bases). Trimming left V 3 bases short and J 8 bases short, with 11 bases between. Germline assignment: CDR1 SGDLS and CDR2 YYNGEE. This CDR3 spans 12 amino acids. The CDR3 is CASSAGSGGYTF. For the CDR3, the DNA is TGTGCCAGCAGCGCAGGGAGTGGGGGCTACACCTTC. Full variable domain (missing parts from reference TRBV9 and TRBJ1-2): DSGVTQTPKHLITATGQRVTLRCSPRSGDLSVYWYQQSLDQGLQFLIQYYNGEERAKGNILERFSAQQFPDLHSELNLSSLELGDSALYFCASSAGSGGYTFGSGTRLTVV.